The 8 T cell receptor beta chains presented below share a single source sample, sequenced in a study of T cells in Graves' hyperthyroidism and ophthalmopathy. Amplification of TCR beta CDR3 regions was performed using RNA transcripts as template. First-round RT-PCR targeting the TCR CDR3 was performed with the HTBI primer set. TCRdb re-called the multiplex PCR reads with MiXCR, one entry per CDR3 protein. The sample yields about 590,000 distinct CDR3 sequences, more than 13% seen once. Source material: blood. These receptors all stem from a woman between 18 and 29 years old with Graves' ophthalmopathy.

The chain links TRBV25-1 to TRBJ2-1, with a tentative D call TRBD1 (5 bases). Germline V gene sequence: CDR1 MGHDK, CDR2 SYGVNS. V lost 3 bases, J lost 5 bases, and 14 bases lay in between. The CDR3 spans 15 residues. CDR3 bases: TGTGCCAGCAGTGATGTCACCGACAGTAACAATGAGCAGTTCTTC. It specifies CASSDVTDSNNEQFF.

This clonotype was seen many times. The chain links TRBV28 to TRBJ2-2; D is uncertain. Germline V CDR1 and CDR2: MDHEN, SYDVKM. The CDR3 is made up of 16 amino acids. V shed 4 bases and J shed 4 bases, with 16 bases lying between them. Here the CDR3 reads CASSWGGGSITGELFF. As DNA, the CDR3 is TGTGCCAGCAGTTGGGGTGGCGGTTCAATCACCGGGGAGCTGTTTTTT.

This chain links TRBV6-1 with TRBJ1-2, with unresolved D. The ends were cut back, 0 bases at V and 4 bases at J, with 9 bases in the middle. Germline-derived CDR1 and CDR2 are MNHNS and SASEGT. There are 14 residues in the CDR3. CDR3 region: CASSEARTAYGYTF. The DNA for the CDR3 is TGTGCCAGCAGTGAAGCGCGAACGGCCTATGGCTACACCTTC.

The V call is TRBV7-8, the J call TRBJ2-3; 9 bases align to TRBD2. The CDR3 sequence is 18 residues long. Trimming cost V 2 bases and J 1 base; bases outside gene matches: 10. Per germline, CDR1 SGHVS and CDR2 FQNEAQ. The CDR3 region is CASSLKGGIAGGTDTQYF. For the CDR3, the DNA is TGTGCCAGCAGCTTAAAGGGGGGGATAGCGGGAGGCACAGATACGCAGTATTTT.

A note on this clonotype: This may arise from a read error, as a much more abundant clone is one base away. The V gene is TRBV6-2 or TRBV6-3, the J gene TRBJ2-4; 10 bases line up with TRBD1. CDR3 length: 15 amino acids. Germline CDR1 reads MNHEY; CDR2 reads SVGEGT. The CDR3 protein is CANSYGTGAQNIQYF. The DNA of the CDR3 is TGTGCCAACAGTTACGGGACAGGGGCGCAAAACATTCAGTACTTC.

This clonotype was seen only a few times. As DNA, the CDR3 is TGTGCCAGCAGCTTAATGTTTACAAGCAATCAGCCCCAGCATTTT. Amino acids: CASSLMFTSNQPQHF. The rearrangement links TRBV7-3 to TRBJ1-5; no definite D call. Looked up from germline, CDR1 is SGHTA and CDR2 is FQGTGA. Trimming removed 1 base at V and 1 base at J, with 8 bases between. CDR3 length: 15 amino acids.

The sample holds many counts of this clonotype. The rearrangement links TRBV6-1 to TRBJ2-3; no clear D gene. V was cut by 5 bases and J by 2 bases, with 11 bases left in between. The CDR3 has 14 amino acids. CDR1 and CDR2 (germline): MNHNS, SASEGT. The CDR3 nucleotides are TGTGCCAGCAGTCCCCGGACGCACACAGATACGCAGTATTTT. This gives the protein CASSPRTHTDTQYF.

This clonotype was recorded at least ten times. This chain joins TRBV28 and TRBJ2-7; D is uncertain. There are 12 residues in the CDR3. The V and J ends lost 1 base and 3 bases respectively, with 4 bases between them. CDR1 is MDHEN, CDR2 SYDVKM, per germline. CDR3 bases: TGTGCCAGCAGTTTATCTCTCTACGAGCAGTACTTC. This translates into CASSLSLYEQYF.